This TCR beta chain was observed in a study of beta chain features in type 1 diabetes. Across the whole study: The examined sorted cells totaled 107,917,701 across samples. Study observations and caveats: The question of HLA type influencing TCRB rearrangement was one that remained unresolved here. Any PCR bias toward short templates would affect both groups alike.

CD4+ naive, central memory, regulatory and stem cell-like memory cells were sorted via CD45RO/CCR7/CD25/CD127/CD95/CD27. This clone was found many times. Its cognate antigen is unknown. Within the sample, other DNA sequences also encode this same CDR3. Reverse transcription of all isolated RNA meant that expressed TCRB transcripts were sequenced. Clones were read by immunoSEQ multiplex PCR, and TCRdb kept only the in-frame ones, dropping some. The sample has 350,000 to 450,000 clones, approximately 15% seen once. The V and J ends lost 2 bases and 3 bases respectively, with 2 bases between them. Germline V CDR1 and CDR2: ENHRY, SYGVKD. The CDR3 covers 11 residues.

The rearrangement uses TRBV10-3 and TRBJ2-7; D unclear. Specimen: naive CD4+ T cells from blood. The receptor was derived from a young man in good health. CDR3 protein: CAISEVYEQYF. The CDR3 nucleotides read TGTGCCATCAGTGAGGTCTACGAGCAGTACTTC.